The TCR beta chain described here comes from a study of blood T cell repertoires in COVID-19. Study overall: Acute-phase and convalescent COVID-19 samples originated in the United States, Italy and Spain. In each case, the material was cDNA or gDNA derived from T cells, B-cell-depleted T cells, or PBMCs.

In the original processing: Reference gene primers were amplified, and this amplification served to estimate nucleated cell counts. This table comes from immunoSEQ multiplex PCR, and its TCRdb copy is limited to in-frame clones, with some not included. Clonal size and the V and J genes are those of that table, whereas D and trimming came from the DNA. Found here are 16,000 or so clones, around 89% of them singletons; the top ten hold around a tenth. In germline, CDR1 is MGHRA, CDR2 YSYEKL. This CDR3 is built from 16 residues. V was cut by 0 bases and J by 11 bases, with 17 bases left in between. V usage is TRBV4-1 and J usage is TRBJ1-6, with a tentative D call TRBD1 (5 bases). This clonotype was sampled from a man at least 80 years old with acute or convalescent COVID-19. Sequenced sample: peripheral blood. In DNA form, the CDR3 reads TGCGCCAGCAGCCAAGATAGTCGCCCAGGGCCCACACCCCTCCACTTT. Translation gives CASSQDSRPGPTPLHF.